A selection of T cell receptor beta chains follows, all from one sample in a study of identical twins. TCRdb re-derived calls from the 5' RACE reads in MiXCR, one entry per CDR3 protein. The profile shows a few hundred thousand distinct CDR3 sequences, over 8.5% of them singletons. This same sample was also taken into another study, of yellow fever vaccine responses in identical twins.

Material for sequencing was CD8+ T cells sorted from blood. The receptors shown here come from a woman aged 18-35 years in good health. Each CDR3 is given with its conserved first and last residue. Fields, in order: CDR3 length, V gene, clone size, D gene, J gene, CDR3 DNA, CDR3 protein. A D gene is named only where the DNA matches it firmly. Rows may omit the clone size; those that give it use once, few, many or a size class.

16	TRBV7-9	.	TRBD1	TRBJ2-7	TGTGCCAGCAGCTTAGCGCCCGGGACAGGGGGAAGTGAGCAGTACTTC	CASSLAPGTGGSEQYF
17	TRBV5-1	.	TRBD2	TRBJ2-1	TGCGCCAGCAGCTTGGTGTTAGCGGGGGGGCGAGGAGTTGAGCAGTTCTTC	CASSLVLAGGRGVEQFF
14	TRBV20-1	.	.	TRBJ2-4	TGCAGTGCTAGAGATACAGTCCGCAAAAACATTCAGTACTTC	CSARDTVRKNIQYF
20	TRBV28	few	TRBD2	TRBJ2-3	TGTGCCAGCATCTTTGGGGGAGCGGGGGGGATACCTACTAGCACAGATACGCAGTATTTT	CASIFGGAGGIPTSTDTQYF
13	TRBV10-1	many	.	TRBJ1-1	TGCGCCAGCAGCCCCGGAGGGTACACTGAAGCTTTCTTT	CASSPGGYTEAFF
14	TRBV12-5	few	.	TRBJ1-2	TGTGCTAGTGGTTTGGGGACAAGAACGTGGGGCTACACCTTC	CASGLGTRTWGYTF
15	TRBV4-3	many	TRBD2	TRBJ2-1	TGCGCCAGCAGCCAGTGGGGGGGATCCTACAATGAGCAGTTCTTC	CASSQWGGSYNEQFF
12	TRBV29-1	few	.	TRBJ2-7	TGCAGCGTTTCAGGCGCCTTAGGAGAGCAGTACTTC	CSVSGALGEQYF
12	TRBV12-3/TRBV12-4	few	.	TRBJ2-7	TGTGCCAGCAGTGCGAGTCTCCACGAGCAGTACTTC	CASSASLHEQYF
14	TRBV4-3	.	.	TRBJ2-1	TGCGCCAGCAGCCCTCATTCGGTTTACAATGAGCAGTTCTTC	CASSPHSVYNEQFF
12	TRBV5-5	few	TRBD2	TRBJ2-1	TGTGCCAGCAGCCCCAAGGGGACTAGCGGCTTCTTC	CASSPKGTSGFF
18	TRBV6-5	.	TRBD2	TRBJ2-1	TGTGCCAGCAGTTACCCTACTAGCGGGAGTTCTTCGTACAATGAGCAGTTCTTC	CASSYPTSGSSSYNEQFF
15	TRBV12-3/TRBV12-4	few	TRBD1	TRBJ2-7	TGTGCCAGCAGACCAGGGACAGGAACCTCCTACGAGCAGTACTTC	CASRPGTGTSYEQYF
12	TRBV27	many	.	TRBJ2-7	TGTGCCAGCGGATTAGCGAGCTACGAGCAGTACTTC	CASGLASYEQYF
16	TRBV11-2	few	TRBD2	TRBJ2-6	TGTGCCATAACCGGGACTAGCGGTTCTGGGGCCAACGTCCTGACTTTC	CAITGTSGSGANVLTF
16	TRBV7-2	few	.	TRBJ1-4	TGTGCCAGCAGTTCAGGGACATTTGCAACTAATGAAAAACTGTTTTTT	CASSSGTFATNEKLFF
18	TRBV20-1	many	TRBD2	TRBJ2-3	TGCAGTGCTAGGTCTGGGTCGGGGGGGCCCCCTATCACAGATACGCAGTATTTT	CSARSGSGGPPITDTQYF
17	TRBV6-1	few	TRBD1	TRBJ2-6	TGTGCCAGCAGTGCCCGGGACAGCGTCTCTGGGGCCAACGTCCTGACTTTC	CASSARDSVSGANVLTF
15	TRBV12-3/TRBV12-4	.	.	TRBJ2-3	TGTGCCAGCAGTTCGCCCCCCGCTGGCACAGATACGCAGTATTTT	CASSSPPAGTDTQYF
14	TRBV10-3	.	.	TRBJ2-7	TGTGCCATCAGTGAACAGGGTCGGGGCTACGAGCAGTACTTC	CAISEQGRGYEQYF
16	TRBV18	.	.	TRBJ2-7	TGTGCCAGCTCCCCTTGGGTACAGGGCACGGACTACGAGCAGTACTTC	CASSPWVQGTDYEQYF
13	TRBV9	many	.	TRBJ2-7	TGTGCCAGCAGCCGGGACGAAGCCTACGAGCAGTACTTC	CASSRDEAYEQYF
13	TRBV6-2/TRBV6-3	few	TRBD2	TRBJ2-3	TGTGCCAGCACCCTAGCGGTACGAGATACGCAGTATTTT	CASTLAVRDTQYF
18	TRBV4-1	.	.	TRBJ2-3	TGCGCCAGCAGCCAAGATTCAGACTGGGCGGCCTTCACAGATACGCAGTATTTT	CASSQDSDWAAFTDTQYF
12	TRBV28	.	.	TRBJ2-2	TGTGCCAGCAGTTCCTCTCCCGGGGAGCTGTTTTTT	CASSSSPGELFF
16	TRBV6-5	.	TRBD2	TRBJ2-1	TGTGCCAGCAGTTTCGCCCCCGGGACTAGCCTGAATGAGCAGTTCTTC	CASSFAPGTSLNEQFF
15	TRBV18	few	.	TRBJ1-2	TGTGCCAGCTCACCCAGGGCAGATGGTTACTATGGCTACACCTTC	CASSPRADGYYGYTF
17	TRBV28	.	.	TRBJ1-6	TGTGCCAGCACGGAAAGGGTCAAGAGCTCCTATAATTCACCCCTCCACTTT	CASTERVKSSYNSPLHF
15	TRBV12-3/TRBV12-4	few	.	TRBJ2-4	TGTGCCAGCAGAAACCCCGGACTAGCCAAAAACATTCAGTACTTC	CASRNPGLAKNIQYF
13	TRBV10-3	.	TRBD1	TRBJ1-2	TGTGCCTTCCGGACAGGGGAGGGGTATGGCTACACCTTC	CAFRTGEGYGYTF
16	TRBV7-8	.	TRBD2	TRBJ2-5	TGTGCCAGCAGCTTATTCTCCGGCGGGGGGCAAGAGACCCAGTACTTC	CASSLFSGGGQETQYF
17	TRBV12-3/TRBV12-4	once	TRBD1	TRBJ2-1	TGTACCTGCAGTTCGGACCTTGACAGGGTGGTTTACAATGAGCAGTTCTTC	CTCSSDLDRVVYNEQFF
14	TRBV20-1	many	TRBD1	TRBJ2-2	TGCAGTGCTCCAGACAGGGGTGCGTCCGGGGAGCTGTTTTTT	CSAPDRGASGELFF
13	TRBV29-1	many	.	TRBJ1-1	TGCAGCCCCGTCGGGGGGTTGAACACTGAAGCTTTCTTT	CSPVGGLNTEAFF
17	TRBV19	.	.	TRBJ2-1	TGTGCCAGTAGTATAGGGGCAGGGAATGAGAGGTACAATGAGCAGTTCTTC	CASSIGAGNERYNEQFF
13	TRBV29-1	.	.	TRBJ2-7	TGCAGCGCCTCTCTTATGAGCTCCTACGAGCAGCACTTC	CSASLMSSYEQHF
12	TRBV7-2	.	.	TRBJ2-7	TGTGCCAGCAGCTTAATGGGAGGAGAGCAGTACTTC	CASSLMGGEQYF
15	TRBV14	few	.	TRBJ2-7	TGTGCCAGCAGCCAAGAAGACCTGGGGGCCTACGAGCAGTACTTC	CASSQEDLGAYEQYF
13	TRBV20-1	few	.	TRBJ2-7	TGCAGTGCTAGAGGGCTCGGCTCCTACGAGCAGTACTTC	CSARGLGSYEQYF
14	TRBV20-1	.	TRBD2	TRBJ2-1	TGCAGTGCGGATACTAGCGCAACCTACAATGAGCAGTTCTTC	CSADTSATYNEQFF
13	TRBV7-6	.	.	TRBJ1-2	TGTGCCAGCAGCTTAGGTCAGAAAGACGGCTACACCTTC	CASSLGQKDGYTF